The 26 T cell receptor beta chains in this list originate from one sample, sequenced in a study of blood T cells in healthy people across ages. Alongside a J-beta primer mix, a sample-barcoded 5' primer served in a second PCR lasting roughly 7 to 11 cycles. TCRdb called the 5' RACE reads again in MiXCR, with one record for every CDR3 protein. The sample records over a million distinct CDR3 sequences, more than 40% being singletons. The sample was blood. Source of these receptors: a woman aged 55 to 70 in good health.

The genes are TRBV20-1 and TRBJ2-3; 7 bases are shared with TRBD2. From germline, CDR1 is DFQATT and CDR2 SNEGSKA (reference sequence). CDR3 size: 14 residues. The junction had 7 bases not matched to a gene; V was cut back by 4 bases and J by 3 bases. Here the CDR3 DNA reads TGCAGTGCTACGACTAGCCCCCCGACAGATACGCAGTATTTT. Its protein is CSATTSPPTDTQYF.

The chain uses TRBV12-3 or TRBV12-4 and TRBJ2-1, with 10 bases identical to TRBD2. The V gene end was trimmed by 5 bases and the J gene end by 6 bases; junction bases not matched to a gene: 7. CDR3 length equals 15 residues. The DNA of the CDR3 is TGTGCCAGCAGTCCGAGCGGGAGGGCTCGCAATGAGCAGTTCTTC. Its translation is CASSPSGRARNEQFF.

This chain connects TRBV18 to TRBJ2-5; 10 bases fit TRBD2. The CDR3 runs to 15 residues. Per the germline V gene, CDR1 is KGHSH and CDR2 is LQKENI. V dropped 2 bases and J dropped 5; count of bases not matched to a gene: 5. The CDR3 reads CASSPIGTSVETQYF. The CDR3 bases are TGTGCCAGCTCACCAATTGGGACTAGCGTGGAGACCCAGTACTTC. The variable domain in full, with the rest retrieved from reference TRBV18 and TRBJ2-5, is NAGVMQNPRHLVRRRGQEARLRCSPMKGHSHVYWYRQLPEEGLKFMVYLQKENIIDESGMPKERFSAEFPKEGPSILRIQQVVRGDSAAYFCASSPIGTSVETQYFGPGTRLLVL.

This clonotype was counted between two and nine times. CDR3 sequence: CSARAGAGANVLTF. The CDR3 bases are TGCAGTGCTAGAGCAGGGGCCGGGGCCAACGTCCTGACTTTC. The J gene is TRBJ2-6, the V gene TRBV20-1; tentative D call: TRBD1 (6 bases). From germline, CDR1 is DFQATT and CDR2 SNEGSKA (reference sequence). The V end lost 1 base, the J end lost 4 bases, and 8 bases lay between the germline ends. The CDR3 sequence is 14 residues long.

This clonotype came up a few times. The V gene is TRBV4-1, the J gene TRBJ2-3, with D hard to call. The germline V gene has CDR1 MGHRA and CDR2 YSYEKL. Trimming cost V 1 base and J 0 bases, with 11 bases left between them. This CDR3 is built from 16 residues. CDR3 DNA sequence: TGCGCCAGCAGCCAAGGAGCCTCAGAAAGCACAGATACGCAGTATTTT. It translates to CASSQGASESTDTQYF.

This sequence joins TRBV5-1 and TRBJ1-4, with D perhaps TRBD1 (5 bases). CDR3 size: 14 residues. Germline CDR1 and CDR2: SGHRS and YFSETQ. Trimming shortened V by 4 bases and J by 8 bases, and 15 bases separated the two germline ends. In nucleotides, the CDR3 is TGCGCCAGCAGCCCCACCGGAGGGGTCGAAAAACTGTTTTTT. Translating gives CASSPTGGVEKLFF.

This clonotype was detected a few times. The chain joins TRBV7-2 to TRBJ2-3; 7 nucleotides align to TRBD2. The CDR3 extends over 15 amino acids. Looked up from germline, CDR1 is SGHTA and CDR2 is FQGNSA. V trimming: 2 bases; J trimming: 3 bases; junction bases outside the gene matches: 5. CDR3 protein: CASSLWGEGTDTQYF. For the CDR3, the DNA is TGTGCCAGCAGCTTATGGGGGGAGGGTACAGATACGCAGTATTTT. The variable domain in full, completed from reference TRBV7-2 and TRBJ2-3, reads GAGVSQSPSNKVTEKGKDVELRCDPISGHTALYWYRQSLGQGLEFLIYFQGNSAPDKSGLPSDRFSAERTGGSVSTLTIQRTQQEDSAVYLCASSLWGEGTDTQYFGPGTRLTVL.

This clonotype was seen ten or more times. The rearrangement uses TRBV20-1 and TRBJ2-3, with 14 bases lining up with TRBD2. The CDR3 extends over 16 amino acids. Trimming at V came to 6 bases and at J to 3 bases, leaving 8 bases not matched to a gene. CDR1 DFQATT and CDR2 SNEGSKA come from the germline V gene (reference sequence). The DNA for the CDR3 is TGCAGTGCAGCTTCCGGGACTAGCGGGAGAACAGATACGCAGTATTTT. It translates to CSAASGTSGRTDTQYF.

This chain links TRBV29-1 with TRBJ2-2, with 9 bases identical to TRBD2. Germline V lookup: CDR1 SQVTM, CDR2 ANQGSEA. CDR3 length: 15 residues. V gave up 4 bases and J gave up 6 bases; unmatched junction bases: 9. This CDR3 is CSVGIEQREAGELFF. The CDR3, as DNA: TGCAGCGTTGGAATTGAGCAGCGGGAGGCCGGGGAGCTGTTTTTT.

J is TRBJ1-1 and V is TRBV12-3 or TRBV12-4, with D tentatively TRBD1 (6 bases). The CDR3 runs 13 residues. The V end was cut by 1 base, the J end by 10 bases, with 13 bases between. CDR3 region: CASSLGGARGAFF. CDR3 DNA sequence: TGTGCCAGCAGTTTAGGGGGGGCGCGGGGAGCTTTCTTT.

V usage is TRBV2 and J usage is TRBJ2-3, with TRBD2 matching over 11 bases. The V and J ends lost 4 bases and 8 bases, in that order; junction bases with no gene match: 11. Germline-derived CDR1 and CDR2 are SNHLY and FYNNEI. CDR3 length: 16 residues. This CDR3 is CASSADSGRAFGTQYF. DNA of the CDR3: TGTGCCAGCAGTGCCGATAGCGGGAGGGCCTTTGGTACGCAGTATTTT.

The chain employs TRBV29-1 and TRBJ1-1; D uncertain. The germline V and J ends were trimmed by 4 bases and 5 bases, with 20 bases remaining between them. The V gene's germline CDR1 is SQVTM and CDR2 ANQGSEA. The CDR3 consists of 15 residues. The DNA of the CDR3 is TGCAGCGTTGTTAAGGAGACACCAACGATTACTGAAGCTTTCTTT. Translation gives CSVVKETPTITEAFF.

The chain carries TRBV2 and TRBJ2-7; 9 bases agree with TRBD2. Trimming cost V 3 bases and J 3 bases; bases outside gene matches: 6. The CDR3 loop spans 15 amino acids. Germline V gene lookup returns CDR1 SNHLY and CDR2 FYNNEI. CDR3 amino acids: CASSEGVAGVYEQYF. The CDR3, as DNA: TGTGCCAGCAGTGAGGGGGTAGCGGGAGTCTACGAGCAGTACTTC.

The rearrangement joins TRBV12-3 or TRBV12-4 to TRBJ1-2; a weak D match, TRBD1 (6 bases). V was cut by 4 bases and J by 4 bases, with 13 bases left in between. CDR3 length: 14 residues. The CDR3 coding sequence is TGTGCCAGCAGTTATCTACAGGGCGGCTATGGCTACACCTTC. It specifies CASSYLQGGYGYTF.

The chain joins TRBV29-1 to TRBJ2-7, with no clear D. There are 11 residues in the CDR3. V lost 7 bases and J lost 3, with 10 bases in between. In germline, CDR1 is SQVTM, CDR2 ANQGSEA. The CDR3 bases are TGCAGCGGTGTTTTCGGCTACGAGCAGTACTTC. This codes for CSGVFGYEQYF.

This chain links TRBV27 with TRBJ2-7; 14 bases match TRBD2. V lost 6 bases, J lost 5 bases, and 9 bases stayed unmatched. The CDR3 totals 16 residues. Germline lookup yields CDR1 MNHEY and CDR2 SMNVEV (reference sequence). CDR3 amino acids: CASSPGTSGSWNEQYF. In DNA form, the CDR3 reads TGTGCCAGCAGCCCCGGGACTAGCGGGAGCTGGAACGAGCAGTACTTC.

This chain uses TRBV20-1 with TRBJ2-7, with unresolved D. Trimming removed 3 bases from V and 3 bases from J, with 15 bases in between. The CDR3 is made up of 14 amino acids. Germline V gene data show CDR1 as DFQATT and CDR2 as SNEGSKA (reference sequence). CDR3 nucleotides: TGCAGTGCTAGGGTGGCGGCGACCCTCTACGAGCAGTACTTC. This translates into CSARVAATLYEQYF.

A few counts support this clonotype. CDR3 nucleotide sequence: TGTGCCAGCAGTGAGGAGGGTTGGGGCCACTACGAGCAGTACTTC. Amino acids: CASSEEGWGHYEQYF. The chain employs TRBV2 and TRBJ2-7; D might be TRBD2 (6 bases). V was clipped by 3 bases and J by 3 bases, with 15 bases between them. CDR3 size: 15 residues. The germline CDR1 and CDR2 sequences are SNHLY and FYNNEI.

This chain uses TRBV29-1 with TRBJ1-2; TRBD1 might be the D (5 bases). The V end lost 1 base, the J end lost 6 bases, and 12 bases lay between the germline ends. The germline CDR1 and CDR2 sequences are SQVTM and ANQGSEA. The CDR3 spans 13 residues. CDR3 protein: CSVEGEGSDGYTF. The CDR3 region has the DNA TGCAGCGTTGAAGGTGAGGGGTCGGATGGCTACACCTTC.

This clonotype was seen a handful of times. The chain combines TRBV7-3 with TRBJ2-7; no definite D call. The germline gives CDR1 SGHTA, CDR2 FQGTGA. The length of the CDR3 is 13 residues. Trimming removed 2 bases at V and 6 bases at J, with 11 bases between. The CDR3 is CASSLDYAGEQYF. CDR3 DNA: TGTGCCAGCAGCTTAGATTATGCCGGCGAGCAGTACTTC.

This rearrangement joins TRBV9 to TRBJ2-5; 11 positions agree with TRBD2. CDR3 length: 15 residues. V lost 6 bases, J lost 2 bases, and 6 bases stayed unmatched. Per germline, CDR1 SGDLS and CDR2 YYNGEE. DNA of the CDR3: TGTGCCAGCACGTTAGCGGGAGGGCGACAAGAGACCCAGTACTTC. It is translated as CASTLAGGRQETQYF. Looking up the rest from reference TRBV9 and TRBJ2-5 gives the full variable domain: DSGVTQTPKHLITATGQRVTLRCSPRSGDLSVYWYQQSLDQGLQFLIQYYNGEERAKGNILERFSAQQFPDLHSELNLSSLELGDSALYFCASTLAGGRQETQYFGPGTRLLVL.

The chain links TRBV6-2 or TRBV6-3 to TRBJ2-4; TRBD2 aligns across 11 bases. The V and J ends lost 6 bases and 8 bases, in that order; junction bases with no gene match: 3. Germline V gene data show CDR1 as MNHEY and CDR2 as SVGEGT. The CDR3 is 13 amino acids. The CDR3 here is CASRASGGYIQYF. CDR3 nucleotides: TGTGCCAGCAGGGCTAGCGGGGGGTACATTCAGTACTTC.

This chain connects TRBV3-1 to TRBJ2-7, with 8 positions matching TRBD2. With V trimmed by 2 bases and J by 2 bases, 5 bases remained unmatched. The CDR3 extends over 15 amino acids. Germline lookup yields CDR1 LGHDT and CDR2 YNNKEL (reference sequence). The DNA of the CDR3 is TGTGCCAGCAGCCAAAGAGCGGGAGCCCCCTACGAGCAGTACTTC. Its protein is CASSQRAGAPYEQYF.

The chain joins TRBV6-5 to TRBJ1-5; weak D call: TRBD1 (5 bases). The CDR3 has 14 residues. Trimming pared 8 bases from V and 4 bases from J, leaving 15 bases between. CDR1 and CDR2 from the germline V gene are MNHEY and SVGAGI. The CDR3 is CASGGGGSNQPQHF. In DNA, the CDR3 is TGTGCCAGCGGCGGGGGGGGATCTAATCAGCCCCAGCATTTT.

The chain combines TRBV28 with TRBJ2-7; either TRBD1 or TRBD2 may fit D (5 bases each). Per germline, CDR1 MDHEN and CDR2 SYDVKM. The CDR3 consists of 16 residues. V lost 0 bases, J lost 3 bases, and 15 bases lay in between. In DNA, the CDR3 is TGTGCCAGCAGTTTATGGGAAGGAATGGGGGTCTACGAGCAGTACTTC. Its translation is CASSLWEGMGVYEQYF.

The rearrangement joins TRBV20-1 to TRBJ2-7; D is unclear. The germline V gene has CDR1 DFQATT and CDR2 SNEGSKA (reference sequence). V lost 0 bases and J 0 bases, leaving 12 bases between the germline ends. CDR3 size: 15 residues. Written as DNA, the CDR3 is TGCAGTGCTAGAGATCTCCCCAGGAGCTCCTACGAGCAGTACTTC. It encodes CSARDLPRSSYEQYF.